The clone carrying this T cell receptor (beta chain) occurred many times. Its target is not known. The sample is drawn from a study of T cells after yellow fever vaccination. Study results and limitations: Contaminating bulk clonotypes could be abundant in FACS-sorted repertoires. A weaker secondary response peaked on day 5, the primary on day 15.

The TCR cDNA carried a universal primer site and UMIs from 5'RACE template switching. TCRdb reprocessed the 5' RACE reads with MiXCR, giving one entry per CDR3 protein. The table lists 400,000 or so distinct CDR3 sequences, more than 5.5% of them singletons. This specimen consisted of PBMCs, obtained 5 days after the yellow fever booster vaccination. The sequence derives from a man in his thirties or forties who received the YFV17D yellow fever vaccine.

CDR3 in amino acids: CASSFLGGATDTQYF. As DNA, the CDR3 is TGTGCCAGCAGTTTTCTCGGAGGGGCCACAGATACGCAGTATTTT. The chain carries TRBV12-3 or TRBV12-4 and TRBJ2-3, with D possibly being TRBD2 (6 bases). The CDR3 totals 15 residues. Trimming left V 3 bases short and J 2 bases short, with 12 bases between.